Below, one T cell receptor beta chain is given with its context. Its antigen is currently unknown. The junction differs from germline at one of its ends, possibly a read error. This sample was included in a study of cytomegalovirus exposure and HLA in healthy donors. Study-wide findings and caveats: Across all donors, roughly uniform sequencing depth was an assumption of the presence/absence analyses. According to the study, around 160 TCR beta chains were cytomegalovirus-associated.

The CDR3 length is 12 residues. In germline, CDR1 is SEHNR, CDR2 FQNEAQ (reference sequence). PCR involved 60 Vbeta and 13 Jbeta primers. Generated by immunoSEQ multiplex PCR, the TCRdb table keeps only in-frame clones and is missing some. The table includes fewer than 200,000 clones, roughly 85% detected once. This chain uses TRBV7-9 with TRBJ2-7; no clear D gene. Sequenced input: PBMCs. The source of this sequence is a man aged 35 to 55 in good health and CMV-seronegative. The CDR3 region is CSSSPAGPEQYF. The CDR3 DNA follows: TGTTCCAGCAGCCCCGCTGGGCCCGAGCAGTACTTC.